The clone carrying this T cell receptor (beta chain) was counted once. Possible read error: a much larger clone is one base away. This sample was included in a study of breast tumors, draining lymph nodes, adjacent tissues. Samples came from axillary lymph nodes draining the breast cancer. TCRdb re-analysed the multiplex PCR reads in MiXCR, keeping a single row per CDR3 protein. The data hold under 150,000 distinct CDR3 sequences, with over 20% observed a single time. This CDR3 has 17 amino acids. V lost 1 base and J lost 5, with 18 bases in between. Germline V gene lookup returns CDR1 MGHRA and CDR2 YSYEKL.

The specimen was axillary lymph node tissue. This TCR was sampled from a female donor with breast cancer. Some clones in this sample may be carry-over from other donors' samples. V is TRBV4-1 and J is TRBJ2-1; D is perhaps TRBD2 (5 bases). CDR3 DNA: TGCGCCAGCAGCCAAGGTAAAGAGCGGCAATTTAACAATGAGCAGTTCTTC. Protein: CASSQGKERQFNNEQFF.